The present entry profiles one TCR beta chain with its context. With 0 bases removed from V and 10 bases from J, the gap between germline ends came to 22 bases. Germline V lookup: CDR1 SGHRS, CDR2 YFSETQ. CDR3 size: 16 residues. The data were taken from a study of shared clonotypes between healthy human individuals. Study-wide context: Used for every donor were three CD4 naive, three CD4 memory, two CD8 naive and one CD8 memory plate.

The table came from immunoSEQ multiplex PCR; TCRdb's copy has only in-frame clones and leaves some out. The table records 2 million to 2.5 million clones, around 90% of them present only once. The specimen was naive CD4+ T cells from PBMCs. As for subset: CD45RA+ positively selected. The rearrangement links TRBV5-1 to TRBJ1-1; D is ambiguous. The clonotype originates from a man aged 18 to 29 in good health. Some clones in this sample may be carry-over from other donors' samples. CDR3 DNA: TGCGCCAGCAGCTTGGCCGGGGTCGTCGGGAGCACGCCAGCTTTCTTT. Its protein product is CASSLAGVVGSTPAFF.